The rows below give T cell receptor beta chains drawn from one sample of a study of early T cells in non-severe SARS-CoV-2 infection. In TCRdb, the 5' RACE reads were re-called with MiXCR into one record per CDR3 protein. Of 90,000 to 130,000 distinct CDR3 sequences in the sample, roughly 13% were seen once. The sample was whole blood, taken at baseline. These receptors were taken from an adult who was a healthcare worker with PCR-confirmed SARS-CoV-2 infection or an uninfected control (not recorded which). CDR3s include the opening cysteine and the closing phenylalanine or tryptophan. The D gene is left open where the match is weak. Clone size is given for some rows only: seen once, a few or many times, or a class if the clone is expanded.

v_call: TRBV25-1; j_call: TRBJ1-4; clone_size: -; d_call: -; cdr3_aa: CASSEFGPRGLFF; cdr3_nt: TGTGCCAGCAGTGAATTTGGTCCACGGGGACTGTTTTTT
v_call: TRBV20-1; j_call: TRBJ2-1; clone_size: -; d_call: TRBD1; cdr3_aa: CSAPHPGQVNNEQFF; cdr3_nt: TGCAGTGCTCCCCATCCGGGACAGGTGAACAATGAGCAGTTCTTC
v_call: TRBV5-1; j_call: TRBJ2-1; clone_size: many; d_call: TRBD2; cdr3_aa: CASSPELAGLYNEQFF; cdr3_nt: TGCGCCAGCAGCCCGGAACTAGCGGGCCTCTACAATGAGCAGTTCTTC
v_call: TRBV20-1; j_call: TRBJ1-5; clone_size: many; d_call: -; cdr3_aa: CSAEEDSGRGPQHF; cdr3_nt: TGCAGTGCTGAGGAAGACAGCGGCCGCGGTCCCCAGCATTTT
v_call: TRBV7-3; j_call: TRBJ2-7; clone_size: many; d_call: TRBD1; cdr3_aa: CASSLNAGGTYEQYF; cdr3_nt: TGTGCCAGCAGCTTAAACGCAGGGGGAACCTACGAGCAGTACTTC
v_call: TRBV3-1; j_call: TRBJ1-2; clone_size: -; d_call: -; cdr3_aa: CASSPGLSTYGYTF; cdr3_nt: TGTGCCAGCAGCCCCGGTTTGTCTACCTATGGCTACACCTTC
v_call: TRBV20-1; j_call: TRBJ2-7; clone_size: -; d_call: -; cdr3_aa: CSAIGPDYEQYF; cdr3_nt: TGCAGTGCTATCGGGCCCGACTACGAGCAGTACTTC
v_call: TRBV20-1; j_call: TRBJ1-2; clone_size: -; d_call: -; cdr3_aa: CSARGFGYTF; cdr3_nt: TGCAGTGCTAGGGGCTTTGGCTACACCTTC
v_call: TRBV29-1; j_call: TRBJ2-4; clone_size: -; d_call: TRBD2; cdr3_aa: CSVGLANIQYF; cdr3_nt: TGCAGCGTTGGACTAGCGAACATTCAGTACTTC
v_call: TRBV4-2; j_call: TRBJ2-5; clone_size: -; d_call: -; cdr3_aa: CASSHGTTFQETQYF; cdr3_nt: TGTGCCAGCAGCCATGGTACTACTTTCCAAGAGACCCAGTACTTC
v_call: TRBV19; j_call: TRBJ1-2; clone_size: -; d_call: -; cdr3_aa: CASSIEGARYGYTF; cdr3_nt: TGTGCCAGTAGTATAGAGGGCGCAAGGTATGGCTACACCTTC
v_call: TRBV12-3/TRBV12-4; j_call: TRBJ2-1; clone_size: few; d_call: TRBD2; cdr3_aa: CASSRLAGLEQFF; cdr3_nt: TGTGCCAGCAGTCGACTAGCGGGGCTTGAGCAGTTCTTC
v_call: TRBV5-1; j_call: TRBJ1-2; clone_size: few; d_call: -; cdr3_aa: CASSPSDPRYGYTF; cdr3_nt: TGCGCCAGCAGCCCCAGTGATCCGCGGTATGGCTACACCTTC
v_call: TRBV4-1; j_call: TRBJ2-7; clone_size: few; d_call: TRBD1; cdr3_aa: CASSQWTGTYEQYF; cdr3_nt: TGCGCCAGCAGCCAGTGGACAGGTACCTACGAGCAGTACTTC
v_call: TRBV6-5; j_call: TRBJ1-6; clone_size: -; d_call: -; cdr3_aa: CASSYLEGRNSPLHF; cdr3_nt: TGTGCCAGCAGTTACTTGGAGGGGAGGAATTCACCCCTCCACTTT